The next 15 T cell receptor beta chains were all read from a single sample in a study of control samples from healthy donors and cancer patients. Some clones are missing from TCRdb's copy, which holds only in-frame ones; the method was immunoSEQ multiplex PCR. The sample lists about 150,000 clones, around 94% occurring once. The sample taken for sequencing was PBMCs. These receptors came from a man in his sixties with colorectal cancer.

V usage is TRBV5-3 and J usage is TRBJ1-1; no firm D call. TRBV5-3 is designated an ORF whose function remains uncertain. V was trimmed by 4 bases and J by 4 bases, leaving 14 bases between them. The CDR3 extends over 14 amino acids. This CDR3 is CARSPTPGFTEAFF. In DNA, the CDR3 is TGTGCCAGAAGCCCCACTCCGGGGTTCACTGAAGCTTTCTTT.

The chain is built from TRBV6-2 or TRBV6-3 and TRBJ2-3; TRBD2 is a possible D gene (5 bases). This CDR3 comprises 15 residues. CDR1 MNHEY and CDR2 SVGEGT come from the germline V gene. The V end was cut by 3 bases, the J end by 8 bases, with 18 bases between. As DNA, the CDR3 is TGTGCCAGCAGTTATTCCTTCGGACCCGGAGGTACGCAGTATTTT. It codes for CASSYSFGPGGTQYF.

DNA for the CDR3: TGTGCCAGCAGCTTTCGCGGGACTACTCCATTCGATGAGCAGTTCTTC. Amino acid sequence: CASSFRGTTPFDEQFF. The chain has TRBV5-8 and TRBJ2-1; 7 positions match TRBD2. Looked up from germline, CDR1 is SGHTS and CDR2 is YDEGEE. The V and J ends lost 2 bases and 8 bases, in that order; junction bases with no gene match: 13. The CDR3 is 16 residues long.

The gene calls are TRBV7-9 and TRBJ2-3; D ambiguous. V shed 5 bases and J shed 6 bases, with 12 bases lying between them. Germline V CDR1 and CDR2: SEHNR, FQNEAQ (reference sequence). CDR3 length: 13 amino acids. CDR3 nucleotides: TGTGCCAGCAGCCTGGATGGGGTTGATACGCAGTATTTT. Translated, it gives CASSLDGVDTQYF. Filled out from reference TRBV7-9 and TRBJ2-3, the complete variable domain reads DTGVSQNPRHKITKRGQNVTFRCDPISEHNRLYWYRQTLGQGPEFLTYFQNEAQLEKSRLLSDRFSAERPKGSFSTLEIQRTEQGDSAMYLCASSLDGVDTQYFGPGTRLTVL.

The chain recombines TRBV11-3 with TRBJ1-1; 8 bases match TRBD1. The junction had 1 base not matched to a gene; V was cut back by 3 bases and J by 1 base. The germline V gene has CDR1 SGHNT and CDR2 YENEEA. The CDR3 contains 14 residues. CDR3 in DNA: TGTGCCAGCAGCTTGCAGGGGGCGAACACTGAAGCTTTCTTT. Protein product: CASSLQGANTEAFF.

Here the CDR3 DNA reads TGTGCCAGCAGTTTAGCGGGGGGGAACACCGGGGAGCTGTTTTTT. Amino acids: CASSLAGGNTGELFF. The chain uses TRBV6-5 and TRBJ2-2; 10 positions match TRBD2. Looked up from germline, CDR1 is MNHEY and CDR2 is SVGAGI. CDR3 length equals 15 residues. V trimming: 4 bases; J trimming: 1 base; junction bases outside the gene matches: 0.

The CDR3 loop reads CASSIVEGSYEQYF. The CDR3 nucleotides read TGTGCCAGTAGTATAGTGGAGGGCTCCTACGAGCAGTACTTC. The chain combines TRBV19 with TRBJ2-7; perhaps TRBD2 as D (6 bases). The CDR3 has 14 residues. Trimming left V 1 base short and J 0 bases short, with 7 bases between. Germline values: CDR1 LNHDA, CDR2 SQIVND (reference sequence).

The rearrangement links TRBV6-6 to TRBJ1-6; D remains ambiguous. From germline, CDR1 is MNHNY and CDR2 SVGAGI (reference sequence). The CDR3 runs to 15 residues. V was cut by 9 bases and J by 4 bases, with 16 bases left in between. CDR3 nucleotide sequence: TGTGCCAGTCGTCAACGAGACGGATATAATTCACCCCTCCACTTT. Its translation: CASRQRDGYNSPLHF.

The V call is TRBV4-2, the J call TRBJ2-3; TRBD2 matches 8 bases. Unmatched junction bases numbered 9, after V lost 0 bases and J lost 7 bases. Germline-derived CDR1 and CDR2 are LGHNA and YNFKEQ. This CDR3 region has 16 residues. The chain's CDR3 is CASSQDFGGGINTQYF. CDR3 in DNA: TGTGCCAGCAGCCAAGATTTTGGCGGGGGGATCAATACGCAGTATTTT.

This clone showed up many times. This rearrangement joins TRBV6-6 to TRBJ1-4, with 7 bases lining up with TRBD1. The V gene end was trimmed by 6 bases and the J gene end by 5 bases; junction bases not matched to a gene: 9. This CDR3 contains 15 residues. CDR1 and CDR2 (germline): MNHNY, SVGAGI (reference sequence). This CDR3 is CASRQRDSLNEKLFF. CDR3 nucleotides: TGTGCCAGCAGGCAAAGGGACAGCTTAAATGAAAAACTGTTTTTT.

The chain couples TRBV11-2 to TRBJ1-5; no reliable D call. V was pared by 1 base and J by 4 bases, with 5 bases between. Germline V gives CDR1 SGHAT, CDR2 FQNNGV. This CDR3 comprises 13 residues. The CDR3 loop reads CASSLVGNQPQHF. For the CDR3, the DNA is TGTGCCAGCAGCTTAGTTGGGAATCAGCCCCAGCATTTT.

The chain carries TRBV7-6 and TRBJ2-1; D is perhaps TRBD2 (6 bases). This CDR3 has 11 residues. The V end was cut by 4 bases, the J end by 8 bases, with 6 bases between. CDR1 SGHVS and CDR2 FNYEAQ come from the germline V gene. The CDR3 reads CASSSGDEQFF. CDR3 DNA sequence: TGTGCCAGCAGCTCGGGGGATGAGCAGTTCTTC.

The chain recombines TRBV6-5 with TRBJ2-1, with 7 bases lining up with TRBD1. The germline V gene has CDR1 MNHEY and CDR2 SVGAGI. V dropped 6 bases and J dropped 4; count of bases not matched to a gene: 9. This CDR3 spans 15 amino acids. In nucleotides, the CDR3 is TGTGCCAGCAGCCTATCCCGACAGGGTTACAATGAGCAGTTCTTC. The encoded protein is CASSLSRQGYNEQFF.

The rearrangement uses TRBV3-1 (or the pseudogene TRBV3-2) and TRBJ2-1, with D tentatively TRBD1 (5 bases). Deletions cut 4 bases from V and 8 bases from J, with 12 bases between. The V gene's germline CDR1 is LGHDT and CDR2 YNNKEL (reference sequence). The CDR3 extends over 13 amino acids. This CDR3 is CASSPLQVHEQFF. The DNA for the CDR3 is TGTGCCAGCAGCCCCCTACAGGTTCATGAGCAGTTCTTC.

This chain uses TRBV5-4 with TRBJ1-2, with 10 bases identical to TRBD1. V dropped 4 bases and J dropped 4; count of bases not matched to a gene: 4. The germline V gene has CDR1 SGHNT and CDR2 YYREEE (reference sequence). The CDR3 extends over 14 amino acids. CDR3 coding DNA: TGTGCCAGCAGCCGGGACAGGGGCTTCTATGGCTACACCTTC. It codes for CASSRDRGFYGYTF.